A single TCR beta chain is shown here with its context. The antigen is not known. The sample originates from a study of multiple sclerosis patients with progressive multifocal leukoencephalopathy. The CDR3 runs to 16 residues. Germline assignment: CDR1 SNHLY and CDR2 FYNNEI. Germline trimming cut 8 bases from V and 6 bases from J; bases unmatched to any gene: 15. Time point of the sample: time of PML onset. Produced via immunoSEQ multiplex PCR; TCRdb's table is partial and in-frame only. The sample carries some 31,000 clones, approximately 84% recorded once. Overall study findings and caveats: At PML onset, no shared TRBV or TRBJ gene usage was seen. Expanded clones at PML onset predated and persisted through natalizumab therapy. In most PML patients, TRB repertoires appeared less diverse by entropy.

V usage is TRBV2 and J usage is TRBJ2-3, with 9 bases lining up with TRBD2. The TCR comes from a human donor with progressive multifocal leukoencephalopathy. The sequencing used PBMCs, collected from a patient treated with natalizumab. The CDR3 sequence: CASGPPRREGMDTQYF. The CDR3 nucleotides read TGTGCCAGCGGCCCCCCCCGGCGGGAGGGGATGGATACGCAGTATTTT.